The text below deals with one T cell receptor (beta chain). Its specificity is unknown. Patients all relapsed after autologous stem cell transplantation, and there was variation in brentuximab vedotin exposure. The record originates from a study of PD-1 blockade in classical Hodgkin lymphoma. Points from the study as a whole: Initiation of nivolumab under 1 year after ASCT led to exclusion of patients. Although disease activity or prior therapy may be involved, causes of the repertoire differences remain undefined. Compared with baseline, CD4+ but not CD8+ TCR diversity had risen significantly by C4D1. Reported findings placed baseline TCR diversity lower in newly diagnosed patients (compared with healthy donors).

Assay used: immunoSEQ multiplex PCR; TCRdb lists only in-frame clones, some missing. The repertoire holds about 19,000 clones, with around 85% as singletons. Germline V gene sequence: CDR1 SGHVS, CDR2 FQNEAQ. The CDR3 has 15 residues. J gave up 6 bases and V 2 bases, and 2 bases lay outside the gene matches. The chain couples TRBV7-8 to TRBJ2-3; TRBD2 matches 13 bases. This specimen was peripheral blood mononuclear cells (PBMCs), taken at baseline. The TCR was taken from a human donor with classical Hodgkin lymphoma. The CDR3 DNA follows: TGTGCCAGCAGCTTAACTAGCGGGGGGGCCGATACGCAGTATTTT. Its protein is CASSLTSGGADTQYF. The entire variable domain, with the rest obtained from reference TRBV7-8 and TRBJ2-3, is as follows: GAGVSQSPRYKVAKRGQDVALRCDPISGHVSLFWYQQALGQGPEFLTYFQNEAQLDKSGLPSDRFFAERPEGSVSTLKIQRTQQEDSAVYLCASSLTSGGADTQYFGPGTRLTVL.